The next 22 T cell receptor beta chains were all read from a single sample in a study of identifying expanded T cells in peripheral blood. Here immunoSEQ multiplex PCR was the method, and the copy in TCRdb shows in-frame clones only, minus some. The sample records approximately 63,000 clones, roughly 86% being singletons. What was sequenced was blood. The receptors were sampled from a person aged 18-69 years in good health.

The CDR3: CASSLDTTGFKETQYF. CDR3 DNA sequence: TGTGCCAGCAGCTTGGATACGACGGGCTTCAAAGAGACCCAGTACTTC. The chain links TRBV5-4 to TRBJ2-5; D is undetermined. The germline gives CDR1 SGHNT, CDR2 YYREEE (reference sequence). The CDR3 loop spans 16 amino acids. With 0 bases removed from V and 3 bases from J, the gap between germline ends came to 15 bases.

The rearrangement joins TRBV11-2 to TRBJ2-4; D is perhaps TRBD1 (5 bases). The V and J ends lost 1 base and 4 bases respectively, with 5 bases between them. Looked up from germline, CDR1 is SGHAT and CDR2 is FQNNGV. The CDR3 extends over 13 amino acids. Written as DNA, the CDR3 is TGTGCCAGCAGCTTAGCAGGGAAAAACATTCAGTACTTC. Residues: CASSLAGKNIQYF.

The chain combines TRBV6-1 with TRBJ1-1; D uncertain. Germline loops: CDR1 MNHNS, CDR2 SASEGT. The CDR3 contains 11 residues. V gave up 8 bases and J gave up 1 base, with 5 bases separating them. The CDR3 bases are TGTGCCAGCGATAGGAACACTGAAGCTTTCTTT. Amino acids: CASDRNTEAFF.

The chain links TRBV19 to TRBJ2-7; no firm D call. Germline V gives CDR1 LNHDA, CDR2 SQIVND (reference sequence). The CDR3 is made up of 12 amino acids. The germline V and J ends were trimmed by 10 bases and 4 bases, with 14 bases remaining between them. The CDR3 reads CATYRVWYEQYF. In DNA form, the CDR3 reads TGTGCCACCTACCGCGTGTGGTACGAGCAGTACTTC.

In its sample, this clone was seen a few times. CDR3 in DNA: TGCGCCAGCAGCGGGGCCCTAAATCAGCCCCAGCATTTT. Protein product: CASSGALNQPQHF. The chain recombines TRBV4-1 with TRBJ1-5, with D possibly matching TRBD1 (5 bases). V was trimmed by 5 bases and J by 4 bases, leaving 9 bases between them. Germline CDR1 MGHRA, CDR2 YSYEKL. This CDR3 has 13 residues.

This chain connects TRBV28 to TRBJ2-5; D remains unclear. CDR3 length equals 12 residues. CDR1 MDHEN and CDR2 SYDVKM come from the germline V gene. The ends were cut back, 5 bases at V and 5 bases at J, with 9 bases in the middle. DNA of the CDR3: TGTGCCAGCAGTCTGATCAGGGAGACCCAGTACTTC. Its translation: CASSLIRETQYF. The full variable domain, rest sourced from reference TRBV28 and TRBJ2-5, is DVKVTQSSRYLVKRTGEKVFLECVQDMDHENMFWYRQDPGLGLRLIYFSYDVKMKEKGDIPEGYSVSREKKERFSLILESASTNQTSMYLCASSLIRETQYFGPGTRLLVL.

The rearrangement uses TRBV9 and TRBJ1-3, with D possibly matching TRBD1 (6 bases). The CDR3 spans 15 residues. V was shortened by 4 bases and J by 0 bases, with 11 bases between the two germline ends. The V gene's germline CDR1 is SGDLS and CDR2 YYNGEE. This chain's CDR3 is CASSTTGTSGNTIYF. CDR3 nucleotide sequence: TGTGCCAGCAGCACCACAGGGACCTCTGGAAACACCATATATTTT.

In its sample, this clone was seen once. The V gene is TRBV6-1, the J gene TRBJ1-5; 7 bases agree with TRBD1. Germline lookup yields CDR1 MNHNS and CDR2 SASEGT. V shed 4 bases and J 1 base; nucleotides not matched to a gene: 7. The CDR3 runs to 16 residues. The CDR3 nucleotides read TGTGCCAGCAGTGCCCCAGGGGGAGGAAGCAATCAGCCCCAGCATTTT. Amino acid sequence: CASSAPGGGSNQPQHF.

This clone appeared a few times. In nucleotides, the CDR3 is TGTGCCAGTAAGAGTGGGGATTTAGACAATGAGCAGTTCTTC. Translating it yields CASKSGDLDNEQFF. The chain combines TRBV6-5 with TRBJ2-1; D call uncertain. Germline CDR1 MNHEY, CDR2 SVGAGI. The CDR3 has 14 residues. V gave up 9 bases and J gave up 5 bases, with 17 bases separating them.

The chain is built from TRBV29-1 and TRBJ2-7, with 9 bases aligning to TRBD1. Germline V gives CDR1 SQVTM, CDR2 ANQGSEA. This CDR3 spans 13 amino acids. Germline trimming cut 4 bases from V and 4 bases from J; bases unmatched to any gene: 5. The CDR3 DNA reads TGCAGCGTTGCCTCCGGGACAGGGTACGAGCAGTACTTC. Encoded protein: CSVASGTGYEQYF.

The chain joins TRBV15 to TRBJ1-5, with 10 bases lining up with TRBD1. The V gene's germline CDR1 is LNHNV and CDR2 YYDKDF (reference sequence). The ends lost 0 bases at V and 6 bases at J; junction bases unmatched: 11. CDR3 length equals 18 residues. As DNA, the CDR3 is TGTGCCACCAGCAGAGATCGGGGACAGGGGTTAGGAGGTCAGCCCCAGCATTTT. Amino acid sequence: CATSRDRGQGLGGQPQHF.

The V call is TRBV6-5, the J call TRBJ2-7, with D hard to call. The length of the CDR3 is 16 residues. Germline assignment: CDR1 MNHEY and CDR2 SVGAGI. The germline V and J ends were trimmed by 0 bases and 4 bases, with 16 bases remaining between them. The CDR3 protein is CASSYSIGSRQYEQYF. The DNA of the CDR3 is TGTGCCAGCAGTTACTCAATCGGCAGCCGCCAGTACGAGCAGTACTTC.

This chain's CDR3 is CASSPGVRSQETQYF. The CDR3 region has the DNA TGTGCCAGCAGCCCGGGGGTGCGGTCGCAAGAGACCCAGTACTTC. The V gene is TRBV5-6, the J gene TRBJ2-5; TRBD2 is a possible D gene (6 bases). Trimming shortened V by 4 bases and J by 2 bases, and 15 bases separated the two germline ends. The CDR3 sequence is 15 residues long. Germline CDR1 reads SGHDT; CDR2 reads YYEEEE.

The chain uses TRBV27 and TRBJ1-5; no firm D call. This CDR3 contains 15 residues. Trimming took 2 bases from V and 6 from J, leaving 14 bases between them. Germline V gene lookup returns CDR1 MNHEY and CDR2 SMNVEV (reference sequence). As DNA, the CDR3 is TGTGCCAGCAGTTTAATTTTAGTGTCTGGTCAGCCCCAGCATTTT. Amino acid sequence: CASSLILVSGQPQHF.

This clone appeared once. The rearrangement uses TRBV19 and TRBJ1-1; 7 nucleotides match TRBD1. CDR1 and CDR2 from the germline V gene are LNHDA and SQIVND (reference sequence). The CDR3 consists of 16 residues. V dropped 3 bases and J dropped 4; count of bases not matched to a gene: 11. CDR3 bases: TGTGCCAGTAGTATCCCGGTAGGGGGCTTCGGCACTGAAGCTTTCTTT. Protein sequence: CASSIPVGGFGTEAFF.

The J gene is TRBJ1-1, the V gene TRBV7-6, with 9 positions matching TRBD1. The CDR3 spans 13 residues. Germline V gene lookup returns CDR1 SGHVS and CDR2 FNYEAQ. Losses at the gene ends were 3 bases for V and 4 bases for J; bases not matched to a gene: 0. CDR3 region: CASSLGQGTEAFF. For the CDR3, the DNA is TGTGCCAGCAGCTTGGGACAGGGCACTGAAGCTTTCTTT.

Only a few counts were recorded for this clone. The chain joins TRBV15 to TRBJ2-7; TRBD2 matches 11 bases. V shed 3 bases and J 12 bases; nucleotides not matched to a gene: 13. The V gene's germline CDR1 is LNHNV and CDR2 YYDKDF (reference sequence). The CDR3 is 15 amino acids. CDR3 region: CATSRLTSGTLRRYF. CDR3 in DNA: TGTGCCACCAGCAGGTTGACTAGCGGGACCCTTCGACGGTACTTC.

V gene TRBV7-2 combines with J gene TRBJ1-4; tentatively, D is TRBD1 (6 bases). V was pared by 5 bases and J by 6 bases, with 19 bases between. The CDR3 is 16 residues long. CDR1 and CDR2 (germline): SGHTA, FQGNSA. CDR3 sequence (DNA): TGTGCCAGCAGCCCGACGGGGGGGCTGTTTTATGAAAAACTGTTTTTT. It encodes CASSPTGGLFYEKLFF.

The chain couples TRBV5-4 to TRBJ1-2; a possible D gene is TRBD1 (6 bases). CDR1 is SGHNT, CDR2 YYREEE, per germline (reference sequence). This CDR3 has 14 amino acids. The germline V and J ends were trimmed by 1 base and 1 base, with 8 bases remaining between them. CDR3 residues: CASSLQGINYGYTF. For the CDR3, the DNA is TGTGCCAGCAGCTTGCAGGGGATTAACTATGGCTACACCTTC.

The rearrangement uses TRBV10-3 and TRBJ2-3, with D possibly matching TRBD1 (6 bases). Trimming pared 0 bases from V and 1 base from J, leaving 8 bases between. CDR1 is ENHRY, CDR2 SYGVKD, per germline. CDR3 size: 15 residues. CDR3 protein: CAISESNRGTDTQYF. Written as DNA, the CDR3 is TGTGCCATCAGTGAGTCGAACAGGGGCACAGATACGCAGTATTTT.

The table lists this clone with a count of one. The V and J genes are TRBV7-2 and TRBJ2-2; D is unresolved. V was shortened by 5 bases and J by 6 bases, with 7 bases between the two germline ends. Germline V gives CDR1 SGHTA, CDR2 FQGNSA. The CDR3 covers 12 residues. The CDR3, as DNA: TGTGCCAGCAGCACGAGGTCCGGGGAGCTGTTTTTT. Its protein is CASSTRSGELFF.

The chain is built from TRBV23-1 and TRBJ2-1, with TRBD1 identical over 9 bases. TRBV23-1 is an ORF, and what it does is uncertain. There are 14 residues in the CDR3. Trimming took 5 bases from V and 8 from J; bases not matched to a gene: 7. CDR3 sequence reads: CASSSPDRGDEQFF. The CDR3 region has the DNA TGCGCCAGCAGTTCGCCGGACAGGGGAGATGAGCAGTTCTTC.